These 21 T cell receptor beta chains originate from one sample sequenced in a study of T cells in Graves' hyperthyroidism and ophthalmopathy. TCR beta CDR3 regions were amplified from RNA transcripts. HTBI primers were the set used in a first-round RT-PCR of the TCR CDR3. TCRdb used MiXCR to reprocess the multiplex PCR reads, holding one entry per CDR3 protein. The sample includes around 690,000 distinct CDR3 sequences, around a sixth of them seen just once. The sequencing sample was made of blood. The source of these receptors is a man aged 45-65 years with Graves' hyperthyroidism.

This clonotype was seen a handful of times. An end of the junction differs from the germline gene, which may be a read error. The chain combines TRBV29-1 with TRBJ1-1; D might be TRBD1 (5 bases). Germline assignment: CDR1 SQVTM and CDR2 ANQGSEA. This CDR3 has 13 amino acids. CDR3 DNA sequence: TGCAGCGTCGAAGGGGCCTTGAACACTGAAGCTTTCTTT. Its protein is CSVEGALNTEAFF.

This clonotype was seen ten or more times. This sequence joins TRBV28 and TRBJ1-4; weak D call: TRBD1 (6 bases). The CDR3 consists of 14 residues. Trimming took 3 bases from V and 8 from J, leaving 13 bases between them. Per germline, CDR1 MDHEN and CDR2 SYDVKM. The CDR3 loop is CASSFWGAEEKLFF. In DNA, the CDR3 is TGTGCCAGCAGTTTTTGGGGGGCCGAGGAAAAACTGTTTTTT.

This clonotype was counted a single time. J is TRBJ2-2 and V is TRBV12-3 or TRBV12-4, with D unclear. The V gene lost 10 bases and the J gene lost 1 base, with 13 bases spanning the gap. The CDR3 loop spans 14 amino acids. CDR3 residues: CATLLGGNTGELFF. CDR3 nucleotides: TGTGCCACCCTCTTAGGCGGGAACACCGGGGAGCTGTTTTTT.

This clonotype has more than one count but fewer than ten. V and J are TRBV4-3 and TRBJ2-1; weak D call: TRBD2 (6 bases). V shed 2 bases and J shed 0 bases, with 8 bases lying between them. The CDR3 spans 15 residues. Germline loops: CDR1 LGHNA, CDR2 YSLEER. CDR3 region: CASSQLANSYNEQFF. The CDR3 DNA is TGCGCCAGCAGCCAACTAGCGAACTCCTACAATGAGCAGTTCTTC.

This rearrangement joins TRBV4-3 to TRBJ1-5, with a tentative D call TRBD1 (5 bases). Germline assignment: CDR1 LGHNA and CDR2 YSLEER. The CDR3 runs to 16 residues. V dropped 0 bases and J dropped 2 bases, with 11 bases sitting between them. The CDR3 coding sequence is TGCGCCAGCAGCCAAGATAATACAGGAGGCAATCAGCCCCAGCATTTT. Translating it yields CASSQDNTGGNQPQHF.

Regarding this clonotype: A much larger clone sits a single nucleotide away, making a read error possible. In this CDR3 the conserved last residue, phenylalanine or tryptophan, is missing, so a read error is likely. The chain is built from TRBV28 and TRBJ2-7; 9 nucleotides agree with TRBD1. The junction had 8 bases not matched to a gene; V was cut back by 8 bases and J by 3 bases. The CDR3 length is 14 residues. Per the germline V gene, CDR1 is MDHEN and CDR2 is SYDVKM. The CDR3 sequence is CASGIGTGNYEQYL. In DNA form, the CDR3 reads TGTGCCAGCGGTATCGGGACAGGGAACTACGAGCAGTACCTC.

At least ten counts were recorded for this clonotype. V and J are TRBV6-6 and TRBJ2-5; maybe TRBD2 (5 bases). The CDR3 length is 15 residues. CDR1 is MNHNY, CDR2 SVGAGI, per germline (reference sequence). Deletions cut 0 bases from V and 4 bases from J, with 12 bases between. CDR3 coding DNA: TGTGCCAGCAGTTACTCTGGAGGAACTACAGAGACCCAGTACTTC. Protein: CASSYSGGTTETQYF.

This clonotype has at least ten counts. V gene TRBV20-1 combines with J gene TRBJ2-1; TRBD2 matches at 11 bases. This CDR3 spans 16 amino acids. Trimming took 3 bases from V and 8 from J; bases not matched to a gene: 12. Germline values: CDR1 DFQATT, CDR2 SNEGSKA (reference sequence). The CDR3 sequence: CSASQYSGRAEDEQFF. The CDR3, as DNA: TGCAGTGCTAGTCAATATAGCGGGAGGGCGGAGGATGAGCAGTTCTTC.

This clonotype has a handful of counts. The genes are TRBV20-1 and TRBJ1-5; perhaps TRBD1 as D (6 bases). Germline V gives CDR1 DFQATT, CDR2 SNEGSKA (reference sequence). This CDR3 is built from 15 residues. The V and J ends lost 0 bases and 7 bases respectively, with 16 bases between them. The CDR3, as DNA: TGCAGTGCTAGAGATCCCCTCAGGGGAGGCCAGCCCCAGCATTTT. Its protein is CSARDPLRGGQPQHF.

This clonotype was recorded many times. The V and J genes are TRBV20-1 and TRBJ2-7, with 7 bases aligning to TRBD2. V lost 0 bases, J lost 0 bases, and 8 bases stayed unmatched. Germline V gene sequence: CDR1 DFQATT, CDR2 SNEGSKA (reference sequence). This CDR3 contains 16 residues. Here the CDR3 reads CSARDLRERSSYEQYF. The DNA of the CDR3 is TGCAGTGCTAGAGATTTGCGGGAGCGGAGCTCCTACGAGCAGTACTTC.

The sample holds many counts of this clonotype. An end of the junction differs from the germline gene, which may be a read error. This rearrangement joins TRBV5-1 to TRBJ1-1; D not resolved. Looked up from germline, CDR1 is SGHRS and CDR2 is YFSETQ. The CDR3 is 14 amino acids. The CDR3 nucleotides are TGTGCCAGCAGTTTAAGCGGGGTTAACACTGAAGCTTTCTTT. It translates to CASSLSGVNTEAFF.

This clonotype was picked up a small number of times. The chain joins TRBV30 to TRBJ1-6; D unresolved. The CDR3 is 16 amino acids. Trimming cost V 3 bases and J 7 bases, with 19 bases left between them. CDR1 is GTSNPN and CDR2 is SVGIG in the germline V gene (reference sequence). CDR3 sequence reads: CAWSFRRAPDNSPLHF. The CDR3 coding sequence is TGTGCCTGGAGCTTCCGACGCGCGCCTGACAATTCACCCCTCCACTTT.

This clonotype showed up just a few times. Written as DNA, the CDR3 is TGTGCCAGCAGCTCGGACAGGGGGATATTTTACGAGCAGTACTTC. Protein product: CASSSDRGIFYEQYF. The rearrangement uses TRBV7-2 and TRBJ2-7; TRBD1 matches 10 bases. Per the germline V gene, CDR1 is SGHTA and CDR2 is FQGNSA. The CDR3 loop spans 15 amino acids. V shed 4 bases, J shed 4 bases, and the junction held 7 bases outside the gene matches. Variable domain in full (rest from reference TRBV7-2 and TRBJ2-7): GAGVSQSPSNKVTEKGKDVELRCDPISGHTALYWYRQSLGQGLEFLIYFQGNSAPDKSGLPSDRFSAERTGGSVSTLTIQRTQQEDSAVYLCASSSDRGIFYEQYFGPGTRLTVT.

This clonotype occurred many times. This rearrangement joins TRBV27 to TRBJ1-2, with a tentative D call TRBD1 (5 bases). V was cut by 8 bases and J by 3 bases, with 16 bases left in between. The CDR3 extends over 14 amino acids. Per germline, CDR1 MNHEY and CDR2 SMNVEV (reference sequence). This CDR3 reads CASRRDGEDYGYTF. DNA of the CDR3: TGTGCCAGCCGCCGGGACGGTGAGGACTATGGCTACACCTTC.

The sample holds many counts of this clonotype. The chain recombines TRBV11-2 with TRBJ1-1, with a tentative D call TRBD1 (5 bases). This CDR3 comprises 16 residues. Trimming cost V 5 bases and J 2 bases, with 18 bases left between them. The germline CDR1 and CDR2 sequences are SGHAT and FQNNGV. The CDR3 nucleotides are TGTGCCAGCAGCCCCTTGTCGGGACCCATAAACACTGAAGCTTTCTTT. Amino acids: CASSPLSGPINTEAFF. The full variable domain, its missing parts supplied by reference TRBV11-2 and TRBJ1-1, is EAGVAQSPRYKIIEKRQSVAFWCNPISGHATLYWYQQILGQGPKLLIQFQNNGVVDDSQLPKDRFSAERLKGVDSTLKIQPAKLEDSAVYLCASSPLSGPINTEAFFGQGTRLTVV.

In its sample, this clonotype was seen many times. V and J are TRBV6-1 and TRBJ1-2; D perhaps matches TRBD1 (5 bases). This CDR3 contains 13 residues. CDR1 MNHNS and CDR2 SASEGT come from the germline V gene. The V end lost 7 bases, the J end lost 2 bases, and 11 bases lay between the germline ends. CDR3 sequence (DNA): TGTGCCAGCAAGTTGACAGCGAACTATGGCTACACCTTC. Translating gives CASKLTANYGYTF.

V usage is TRBV29-1 and J usage is TRBJ2-3, with D perhaps TRBD2 (6 bases). The germline V gene encodes CDR1 SQVTM and CDR2 ANQGSEA. The CDR3 is 14 amino acids. V gave up 7 bases and J gave up 10 bases, with 24 bases separating them. CDR3 amino acids: CSDLRDFQRGSQYF. The CDR3 coding sequence is TGCAGCGACCTCCGGGACTTCCAGAGAGGTTCGCAGTATTTT.

The rearrangement links TRBV20-1 to TRBJ2-7, with a weak D call TRBD1 (6 bases). CDR1 and CDR2 (germline): DFQATT, SNEGSKA (reference sequence). CDR3 length equals 14 residues. V lost 2 bases, J lost 1 base, and 12 bases lay in between. The CDR3 spells CSARPLTGSYEQYF. The CDR3 DNA reads as TGCAGTGCTAGACCCCTCACAGGGTCCTACGAGCAGTACTTC.

This clonotype was seen a few times. The rearrangement links TRBV4-3 to TRBJ2-1, with TRBD2 matching 7 bases. Germline CDR1 and CDR2: LGHNA and YSLEER. The CDR3 is made up of 18 amino acids. With 0 bases clipped from V and 6 bases from J, the junction kept 14 bases outside the gene matches. In DNA form, the CDR3 reads TGCGCCAGCAGCCAAGATCCGGCGGGAGAACGACTAGGCAATGAGCAGTTCTTC. Its translation: CASSQDPAGERLGNEQFF.

This clonotype was observed a handful of times. The V call is TRBV19, the J call TRBJ1-5; D remains ambiguous. V was trimmed by 5 bases and J by 3 bases, leaving 8 bases between them. The CDR3 spans 13 residues. The V gene's germline CDR1 is LNHDA and CDR2 SQIVND (reference sequence). CDR3 sequence reads: CASSLQFNQPQHF. The CDR3 nucleotides read TGTGCCAGTAGTTTACAATTCAATCAGCCCCAGCATTTT.

V is TRBV6-1 and J is TRBJ2-7; D is tentatively TRBD1 or TRBD2 (7 bases each). The V end was cut by 7 bases, the J end by 5 bases, with 27 bases between. From germline, CDR1 is MNHNS and CDR2 SASEGT. The CDR3 totals 17 residues. The CDR3 loop reads CASMGGGPATGFHEQYF. In DNA form, the CDR3 reads TGTGCCAGCATGGGGGGAGGGCCGGCGACAGGGTTCCACGAGCAGTACTTC.